Sequencing of this TCR beta chain was carried out in a study of shared clonotypes between healthy human individuals. To note about this clone: The antigen is unknown.

Some clones are missing from TCRdb's copy, which holds only in-frame ones; the method was immunoSEQ multiplex PCR. Among some 1,900,000 clones listed, just under 95% were seen once. CDR3 size: 14 residues. Germline V gene sequence: CDR1 KGHSH, CDR2 LQKENI. With 2 bases removed from V and 1 base from J, the gap between germline ends came to 8 bases. Naive CD8 cells were CD45RO-negative, positively selected for CCR7, excluding terminally differentiated effector memory CD45RA+ cells. Study-wide points: Across a handful of donors, naive CD4 shared 5% to 6.5%, naive CD8 more than 3%, memory CD4 over 2%, memory CD8 about 0.38%.

The rearrangement uses TRBV18 and TRBJ1-1; a possible D gene is TRBD1 (5 bases). The clonotype originates from a man between 18 and 29 years old in good health. Sequences were obtained from naive CD8+ T cells sorted from blood. The CDR3 reads CASSPSQGNTEAFF. Written as DNA, the CDR3 is TGTGCCAGCTCACCAAGTCAGGGGAACACTGAAGCTTTCTTT.